Following are 26 T cell receptor beta chains from one sample sequenced in a study of blood T cells in healthy people across ages (dated by TCRdb to between 2014 and 2017). The library was made by 5' RACE. The reads were generated on an Illumina HiSeq 2500. A second PCR of roughly 7 to 11 cycles was performed with a sample-barcoded 5' primer and a J-beta primer mix. Through fastp at Q25 and MiXCR, TCRdb rebuilt clones from the public reads, retaining in-frame beta chains. Rows with one shared CDR3 protein collapse into an entry with the most common genes and DNA. The sample table contains some 1,000,000 distinct CDR3 sequences; only one count was recorded for roughly 24% of them. Around 0.75% of the sample is taken by the ten largest. The same data also contributed to another study, on T cells of mothers and their children.

The specimen sequenced was blood. These receptor sequences come from a girl aged 2-10 years in good health.

The chain couples TRBV28 to TRBJ2-1; D gene ambiguous. Germline CDR1 is MDHEN and CDR2 is SYDVKM. The CDR3 runs to 13 residues. The germline V and J ends were trimmed by 6 bases and 12 bases, with 18 bases remaining between them. The CDR3 DNA reads TGTGCCAGCAGCCCCCGTTTGAGGACCGCGCAGTTCTTC. It translates to CASSPRLRTAQFF.

The CDR3 loop is CASRPPANEQFF. Here the CDR3 DNA reads TGTGCCAGCAGACCTCCCGCGAATGAGCAGTTCTTC. V is TRBV28 and J is TRBJ2-1; D ambiguous. Per germline, CDR1 MDHEN and CDR2 SYDVKM. There are 12 residues in the CDR3. Between the trimmed V and J ends, which lost 6 bases and 7 bases, there was a span of 10 bases.

This clonotype was counted only a few times. The CDR3 region is CASSQDDYHNNEQFF. Written as DNA, the CDR3 is TGTGCCAGCAGCCAAGACGACTACCACAACAATGAGCAGTTCTTC. The rearrangement uses TRBV3-1 and TRBJ2-1; weak D call: TRBD2 (5 bases). Germline CDR1 reads LGHDT; CDR2 reads YNNKEL (reference sequence). This CDR3 region has 15 residues. V was cut by 0 bases and J by 5 bases, with 11 bases left in between.

The table lists this clonotype with a few counts. The chain joins TRBV7-2 to TRBJ1-5; D ambiguous. The V end was cut by 1 base, the J end by 7 bases, with 8 bases between. The CDR3 covers 13 residues. Germline V gives CDR1 SGHTA, CDR2 FQGNSA. CDR3 sequence (DNA): TGTGCCAGCAGCTTAGGGGCAGGCCAGCCCCAGCATTTT. Its protein is CASSLGAGQPQHF.

This clonotype has just a few counts. The chain is built from TRBV6-5 and TRBJ2-5, with D perhaps TRBD1 (5 bases). CDR1 MNHEY and CDR2 SVGAGI come from the germline V gene. This CDR3 spans 13 amino acids. The ends were cut back, 6 bases at V and 4 bases at J, with 12 bases in the middle. CDR3 nucleotide sequence: TGTGCCAGCAGGTTACAGGCTACAGAGACCCAGTACTTC. Its protein is CASRLQATETQYF.

CDR3 region: CSVEQGRETQYF. In DNA, the CDR3 is TGCAGCGTTGAACAGGGAAGAGAGACCCAGTACTTC. J is TRBJ2-5 and V is TRBV29-1; maybe TRBD1 (5 bases). The length of the CDR3 is 12 residues. Trimming removed 2 bases at V and 4 bases at J, with 8 bases between. Germline V gene sequence: CDR1 SQVTM, CDR2 ANQGSEA.

Written as DNA, the CDR3 is TGCAGCCTTCGGACTCAGAACACCGGGGAGCTGTTTTTT. Its translation: CSLRTQNTGELFF. The chain carries TRBV29-1 and TRBJ2-2, with D possibly TRBD2 on 5 matching bases. Deletions cut 8 bases from V and 1 base from J, with 11 bases between. This CDR3 is 13 amino acids long. Germline loops: CDR1 SQVTM, CDR2 ANQGSEA.

In its sample, this clonotype was seen a few times. This chain joins TRBV19 and TRBJ2-3; D not certain. The CDR3 consists of 13 residues. V lost 7 bases and J 2 bases, leaving 10 bases between the germline ends. Germline V lookup: CDR1 LNHDA, CDR2 SQIVND (reference sequence). CDR3 amino acids: CASTTSPTDTQYF. DNA of the CDR3: TGTGCCAGTACAACAAGTCCCACAGATACGCAGTATTTT.

This clonotype has only a few counts. Here the CDR3 reads CASSTSGGDEQFF. The CDR3 nucleotides read TGCGCCAGCAGCACTAGCGGGGGAGATGAGCAGTTCTTC. The chain joins TRBV4-3 to TRBJ2-5; 11 bases fit TRBD2. The assigned J gene may be wrong: the sequence end matches TRBJ2-1 better. The CDR3 extends over 13 amino acids. Germline CDR1 reads LGHNA; CDR2 reads YSLEER.

This rearrangement joins TRBV29-1 to TRBJ1-3; 7 nucleotides match TRBD1. The germline V gene encodes CDR1 SQVTM and CDR2 ANQGSEA. The V segment lost 6 bases and the J segment 0 bases; nucleotides outside the gene matches: 8. This CDR3 has 15 residues. For the CDR3, the DNA is TGCAGCGTGAGGACAGGAATGGACTCTGGAAACACCATATATTTT. Translation gives CSVRTGMDSGNTIYF.

The chain recombines TRBV9 with TRBJ2-3; D is uncertain. V lost 1 base and J lost 4, with 4 bases in between. Germline values: CDR1 SGDLS, CDR2 YYNGEE. The CDR3 consists of 12 residues. The CDR3 spells CASSVSSDTQYF. The CDR3 DNA is TGTGCCAGCAGCGTATCATCAGATACGCAGTATTTT.

The rearrangement joins TRBV6-5 to TRBJ2-1; 8 nucleotides match TRBD2. This CDR3 is 17 amino acids long. V dropped 0 bases and J dropped 4; count of bases not matched to a gene: 8. Germline V CDR1 and CDR2: MNHEY, SVGAGI. In nucleotides, the CDR3 is TGTGCCAGCAGTTACTCCCCGGGAGGGCTCATATACAATGAGCAGTTCTTC. Encoded protein: CASSYSPGGLIYNEQFF.

V is TRBV7-9 and J is TRBJ2-5; perhaps D is TRBD1 or TRBD2 (5 bases each). The end of the DNA fits TRBJ2-7 better, so the J call may be wrong. This CDR3 comprises 19 residues. Germline CDR1 SEHNR, CDR2 FQNEAQ (reference sequence). CDR3 region: CASSPNIRDRTRWSYEQYF. The CDR3 nucleotides read TGTGCCAGCAGCCCTAATATCCGGGACCGGACTCGGTGGTCCTACGAGCAGTACTTC.

This chain uses TRBV7-9 with TRBJ2-1, with TRBD2 identical over 10 bases. The CDR3 runs to 15 residues. Germline CDR1 SEHNR, CDR2 FQNEAQ (reference sequence). V lost 3 bases, J lost 9 bases, and 8 bases stayed unmatched. CDR3 nucleotide sequence: TGTGCCAGCAGCTTTCGCGTAGCGGGGGGAGGTGAGCAGTTCTTC. This sequence encodes CASSFRVAGGGEQFF.

This clonotype was counted a few times. The chain couples TRBV20-1 to TRBJ1-5; weak D call: TRBD1 (6 bases). The CDR3 is 14 amino acids. V was trimmed by 5 bases and J by 3 bases, leaving 14 bases between them. In germline, CDR1 is DFQATT, CDR2 SNEGSKA (reference sequence). The CDR3 sequence is CSAGGGHLNQPQHF. CDR3 nucleotide sequence: TGCAGTGCTGGGGGGGGGCACCTCAATCAGCCCCAGCATTTT.

This clonotype has only a few counts. This chain joins TRBV12-5 and TRBJ2-1; D possibly corresponds to TRBD2 (6 bases). Germline values: CDR1 LGHNT, CDR2 FRNRAP. CDR3 size: 14 residues. V shed 5 bases and J shed 1 base, with 9 bases lying between them. CDR3 coding DNA: TGTGCTAGTGGTCGGAGGGCATCCTACAATGAGCAGTTCTTC. Its protein is CASGRRASYNEQFF.

The CDR3 is CSARSHRDTPSNEQFF. The CDR3 bases are TGCAGTGCTAGATCGCACCGGGACACCCCCTCCAATGAGCAGTTCTTC. The V call is TRBV20-1, the J call TRBJ2-1; maybe TRBD1 (6 bases). This CDR3 is built from 16 residues. Germline values: CDR1 DFQATT, CDR2 SNEGSKA (reference sequence). V lost 2 bases to trimming and J lost 6 bases, with 20 bases between them.

The J gene is TRBJ2-1, the V gene TRBV29-1; D not certain. This CDR3 comprises 14 residues. The V and J ends lost 4 bases and 0 bases respectively, with 10 bases between them. Germline-derived CDR1 and CDR2 are SQVTM and ANQGSEA. CDR3 coding DNA: TGCAGCGTTGTTATACTGAGCTCCTACAATGAGCAGTTCTTC. Translated, it gives CSVVILSSYNEQFF.

About this clonotype itself: No conserved phenylalanine or tryptophan ends this CDR3, so it is likely a read error. The chain recombines TRBV19 with TRBJ1-2, with 8 bases lining up with TRBD1. The CDR3 loop spans 11 amino acids. Germline V gene sequence: CDR1 LNHDA, CDR2 SQIVND (reference sequence). The ends lost 9 bases at V and 6 bases at J; junction bases unmatched: 3. The DNA for the CDR3 is TGTGCCAGCGAGACAGGGGATGGCTACACCCTC. Its protein product is CASETGDGYTL.

The V gene is TRBV7-9, the J gene TRBJ2-6; a possible D gene is TRBD2 (5 bases). Germline V lookup: CDR1 SEHNR, CDR2 FQNEAQ (reference sequence). The CDR3 is 17 amino acids. Deletions cut 5 bases from V and 2 bases from J, with 16 bases between. The CDR3 nucleotides are TGTGCCAGCAGCCCCAGTGTGCCCGGGGCTGGGGCCAACGTCCTGACTTTC. This encodes CASSPSVPGAGANVLTF.

This sequence joins TRBV6-1 and TRBJ2-1; D might be TRBD2 (6 bases). The CDR3 totals 12 residues. Germline CDR1 MNHNS, CDR2 SASEGT. V dropped 7 bases and J dropped 7 bases, with 11 bases sitting between them. The CDR3 DNA reads as TGTGCCAGCAAAGGGGAGGAGAATGAGCAGTTCTTC. Translated, it gives CASKGEENEQFF.

This clonotype came up a few times. The rearrangement joins TRBV4-1 to TRBJ1-6, with 7 bases fitting TRBD1. Trimming took 0 bases from V and 6 from J; bases not matched to a gene: 11. The CDR3 spans 18 residues. Germline V gene lookup returns CDR1 MGHRA and CDR2 YSYEKL. In DNA form, the CDR3 reads TGCGCCAGCAGCCAAGACTCGAAGCCGGGACAGCCTAATTCACCCCTCCACTTT. Translating gives CASSQDSKPGQPNSPLHF.

The gene calls are TRBV6-6 and TRBJ2-5; 13 bases fit TRBD2. Matching the DNA end better, TRBJ2-1 makes the J call doubtful. The CDR3 runs 15 residues. From germline, CDR1 is MNHNY and CDR2 SVGAGI (reference sequence). In DNA form, the CDR3 reads TGTGCCAGCAGCTGGGGACTAGCGGGACTGGGAGAGCAGTTCTTC. Translated: CASSWGLAGLGEQFF.

This clonotype was detected only a few times. CDR3 region: CASSPGQVFYEQYF. The CDR3 DNA reads as TGTGCCAGCTCTCCGGGACAGGTCTTCTACGAGCAGTACTTC. The rearrangement links TRBV18 to TRBJ2-1; TRBD1 matches at 8 bases. Near its end, the DNA agrees better with TRBJ2-7, so the J call may be wrong. CDR1 KGHSH and CDR2 LQKENI come from the germline V gene. The CDR3 is made up of 14 amino acids.

J is TRBJ2-7 and V is TRBV10-3, with unresolved D. This CDR3 is built from 15 residues. The ends were cut back, 2 bases at V and 6 bases at J, with 17 bases in the middle. CDR1 is ENHRY and CDR2 is SYGVKD in the germline V gene. CDR3: CAISELVVKGFEQYF. The DNA for the CDR3 is TGTGCCATCAGTGAGCTAGTGGTTAAAGGGTTCGAGCAGTACTTC.

The chain employs TRBV4-1 and TRBJ2-2; 7 bases map to TRBD2. V lost 4 bases and J lost 2; bases outside the gene matches: 13. Germline lookup yields CDR1 MGHRA and CDR2 YSYEKL. This CDR3 has 18 amino acids. The CDR3 spells CASSPSGAGGSNTGELFF. CDR3 in DNA: TGCGCCAGCAGCCCTAGCGGCGCTGGGGGGTCAAACACCGGGGAGCTGTTTTTT.